This T cell receptor (beta chain) emerged from a study of siplizumab effects on memory and regulatory T cells. Study results and caveats: Memory T cells appeared less diverse than naive cells, which seemed to contribute substantially to alloresponse. Siplizumab led to significantly less abundant alloreactive sequences that could be traced back to unstimulated CD4+ memory cells.

Sequenced by immunoSEQ multiplex PCR; TCRdb stores in-frame clones only, minus some. The sample holds about 97,000 clones, about 94% seen once. Remarks on this clone: The antigen remains undetermined.

The TCR was taken from a human donor in good health. The sequenced sample consisted of CD4+ T cells sorted from blood.

DNA for the CDR3: TGCGCCAGCCCGATGTGGGGGGCGGATCATCCCTACGAGCAGTACTTC. Translation: CASPMWGADHPYEQYF. The rearrangement joins TRBV23-1 to TRBJ2-7; either TRBD1 or TRBD2 may fit D (6 bases each). TRBV23-1 is an ORF, and what it does is uncertain. Trimming stripped 8 bases from V and 2 bases from J, with 22 bases between. CDR3 length equals 16 residues.